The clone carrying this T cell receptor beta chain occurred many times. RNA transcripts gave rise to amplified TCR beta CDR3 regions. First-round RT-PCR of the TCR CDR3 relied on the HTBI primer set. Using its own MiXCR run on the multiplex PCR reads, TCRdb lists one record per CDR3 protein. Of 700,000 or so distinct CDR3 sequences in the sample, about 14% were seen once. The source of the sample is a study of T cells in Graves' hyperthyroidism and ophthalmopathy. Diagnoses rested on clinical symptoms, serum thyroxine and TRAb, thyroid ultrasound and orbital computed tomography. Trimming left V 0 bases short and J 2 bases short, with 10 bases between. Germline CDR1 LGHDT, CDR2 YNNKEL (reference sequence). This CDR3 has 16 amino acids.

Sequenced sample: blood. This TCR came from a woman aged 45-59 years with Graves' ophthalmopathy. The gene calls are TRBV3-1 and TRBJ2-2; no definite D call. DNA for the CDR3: TGTGCCAGCAGCCAAGATGCGCGGATAAACACCGGGGAGCTGTTTTTT. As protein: CASSQDARINTGELFF. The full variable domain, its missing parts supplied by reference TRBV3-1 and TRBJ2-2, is DTAVSQTPKYLVTQMGNDKSIKCEQNLGHDTMYWYKQDSKKFLKIMFSYNNKELIINETVPNRFSPKSPDKAHLNLHINSLELGDSAVYFCASSQDARINTGELFFGEGSRLTVL.